A selection of T cell receptor beta chains follows, all from one sample in a study of T cell repertoires in cytomegalovirus infection. MiXCR was run by TCRdb on the reads, yielding one entry per CDR3 protein. Of almost 550,000 distinct CDR3 sequences detected, 15% to 20% appear once; the ten largest clones hold 20% to 30%. The specimen sequenced was CD8+ T cells from PBMCs. The source of these receptors is a human donor in good health (CMV status not recorded). Some clones in this sample may be carry-over from other donors' samples. The conserved cysteine and the conserved F or W are not part of the CDR3 here. Fields, in order: D gene, V gene, J gene, CDR3 protein. D genes are given only for firm matches.

D: .; V: TRBV27; J: TRBJ1-1; CDR3: ASSRPPGHTNTEAF
D: .; V: TRBV7-8; J: TRBJ1-1; CDR3: ASSLRCTEDF
D: .; V: TRBV12-3/TRBV12-4; J: TRBJ2-2; CDR3: ASSPPGFLF
D: TRBD1; V: TRBV28; J: TRBJ2-7; CDR3: ATQGQGVYEQY
D: .; V: TRBV12-5; J: TRBJ1-1; CDR3: ASGLGGHHTEAF
D: .; V: TRBV14; J: TRBJ1-1; CDR3: ASSQDFAGVNTEAF
D: .; V: TRBV12-5; J: TRBJ2-5; CDR3: ASAPDGETQY
D: TRBD1; V: TRBV27; J: TRBJ2-4; CDR3: AVHSRGPENIQY
D: .; V: TRBV2; J: TRBJ2-3; CDR3: ASSGGQLDWY
D: .; V: TRBV9; J: TRBJ1-2; CDR3: ASSVEGMGYT
D: TRBD1; V: TRBV6-2/TRBV6-3; J: TRBJ1-2; CDR3: ASSSDREEWDYGYT
D: TRBD1; V: TRBV27; J: TRBJ1-5; CDR3: ASSLLGGELH